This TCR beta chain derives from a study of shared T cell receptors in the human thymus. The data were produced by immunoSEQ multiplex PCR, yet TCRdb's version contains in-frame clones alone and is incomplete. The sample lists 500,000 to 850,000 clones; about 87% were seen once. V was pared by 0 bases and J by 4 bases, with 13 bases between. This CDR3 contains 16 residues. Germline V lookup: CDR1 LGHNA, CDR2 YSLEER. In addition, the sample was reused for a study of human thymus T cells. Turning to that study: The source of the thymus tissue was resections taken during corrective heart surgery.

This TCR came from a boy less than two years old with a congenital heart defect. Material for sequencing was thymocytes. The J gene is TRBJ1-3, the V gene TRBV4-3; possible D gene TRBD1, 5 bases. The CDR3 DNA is TGCGCCAGCAGCCAAGATGGTGCGGGGCGAGGAAACACCATATATTTT. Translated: CASSQDGAGRGNTIYF.